The entry below gives a single TCR beta chain sequence along with its context. The record originates from a study of shared clonotypes between healthy human individuals. Clones were sequenced by immunoSEQ multiplex PCR, and TCRdb holds only the in-frame ones, with some missing. The sample has fewer than 1.4 million clones; more than 75% are singletons. Input material: memory CD4+ T cells from PBMCs. The sample's subset: CD45RA-negative fraction. The TCR was taken from a man younger than 35 in good health. Some clones in this sample may be carry-over from other donors' samples.

The CDR3 sequence: CASSRRSPGTASSYEQYF. The CDR3 bases are TGTGCCAGCAGCCGAAGATCTCCGGGGACTGCGAGCTCCTACGAGCAGTACTTC. This rearrangement joins TRBV27 to TRBJ2-7; D possibly corresponds to TRBD2 (6 bases). The CDR3 length is 18 residues. Germline CDR1 is MNHEY and CDR2 is SMNVEV (reference sequence). V was shortened by 6 bases and J by 0 bases, with 24 bases between the two germline ends.